The 16 T cell receptor beta chains below come from one sample, sequenced in a study of spatial heterogeneity in lung cancer. Study results and limitations: Higher tumor mutation counts went along with higher counts of expanded intratumoral alpha and beta TCRs.

The antigens of these receptors remain unknown. TCRdb reprocessed the 5' RACE reads with MiXCR, giving one entry per CDR3 protein. The sample holds over 4,000 distinct CDR3 sequences, roughly 6% seen once. Time point reported: sample taken at primary tumor resection. The starting material was lung tumor tissue, obtained at surgery. Source of these receptors: a male donor with early-stage non-small cell lung cancer.

This clonotype was detected many times. The CDR3 here is CASRRGGEGGEKLFF. The CDR3 DNA sequence: TGTGCCAGCAGACGAGGGGGCGAGGGGGGAGAAAAACTGTTTTTT. The rearrangement joins TRBV7-8 to TRBJ1-4; 7 bases are a match to TRBD1. Trimming removed 6 bases from V and 8 bases from J; junction bases left unmatched: 12. Germline CDR1 reads SGHVS; CDR2 reads FQNEAQ. This CDR3 has 15 residues.

This clonotype has at least ten counts. V and J are TRBV6-1 and TRBJ2-1; no definite D call. The CDR3 sequence is 15 residues long. The V gene lost 6 bases and the J gene lost 6 bases, with 18 bases spanning the gap. Germline-derived CDR1 and CDR2 are MNHNS and SASEGT. The CDR3 sequence: CASSLDRSPSNEQFF. In nucleotides, the CDR3 is TGTGCCAGCAGCCTGGACCGCTCGCCCAGCAATGAGCAGTTCTTC.

This clonotype is termed medium-sized. J is TRBJ1-5 and V is TRBV19; D remains ambiguous. Germline CDR1 LNHDA, CDR2 SQIVND (reference sequence). This CDR3 is 14 amino acids long. Trimming took 5 bases from V and 2 from J, leaving 10 bases between them. The CDR3 loop reads CASSVALGNQPQHF. CDR3 in DNA: TGTGCCAGTAGTGTGGCATTGGGCAATCAGCCCCAGCATTTT.

This clonotype is judged medium-sized (0.01 to 0.1%). The V gene is TRBV13, the J gene TRBJ1-1; D is undetermined. From germline, CDR1 is PRHDT and CDR2 FYEKMQ (reference sequence). Trimming removed 2 bases from V and 2 bases from J, with 0 bases in between. The CDR3 covers 11 residues. The CDR3 is CASSLNTEAFF. The DNA for the CDR3 is TGTGCCAGCAGCTTAAACACTGAAGCTTTCTTT.

This clonotype is medium-sized in the sample. The chain links TRBV10-3 to TRBJ1-2; 9 nucleotides align to TRBD1. The CDR3 runs to 13 residues. V gave up 6 bases and J gave up 5 bases; unmatched junction bases: 4. CDR1 is ENHRY, CDR2 SYGVKD, per germline. In DNA, the CDR3 is TGTGCCATCAGCGGACAGGGGTCATATGGCTACACCTTC. Residues: CAISGQGSYGYTF.

This clonotype is deemed medium-sized. The chain carries TRBV7-9 and TRBJ1-5; D is unclear. There are 14 residues in the CDR3. Trimming removed 1 base from V and 9 bases from J, with 13 bases in between. Germline V gives CDR1 SEHNR, CDR2 FQNEAQ (reference sequence). The CDR3 loop is CASSLGGWRGPQHF. CDR3 nucleotides: TGTGCCAGCAGCTTAGGAGGTTGGCGGGGGCCCCAGCATTTT.

This chain uses TRBV28 with TRBJ2-5; D not certain. This CDR3 has 13 amino acids. CDR1 and CDR2 from the germline V gene are MDHEN and SYDVKM. Deletions cut 6 bases from V and 4 bases from J, with 12 bases between. CDR3 loop: CASRWGPRETQYF. The CDR3 region has the DNA TGTGCCAGCAGGTGGGGTCCTCGAGAGACCCAGTACTTC.

This clonotype was detected many times. The chain has TRBV5-6 and TRBJ2-5; 12 nucleotides match TRBD2. J lost 5 bases, V lost 3 bases, and 11 bases had no gene match. The CDR3 is made up of 17 amino acids. Germline values: CDR1 SGHDT, CDR2 YYEEEE. CDR3 DNA: TGTGCCAGCAGCTCACCCCCGAGGCTAGCGGGGGGGGAGACCCAGTACTTC. Translation gives CASSSPPRLAGGETQYF.

The rearrangement uses TRBV7-2 and TRBJ2-5; D may be TRBD2 (5 bases). V was shortened by 0 bases and J by 4 bases, with 12 bases between the two germline ends. The CDR3 is 15 residues long. Germline CDR1 and CDR2: SGHTA and FQGNSA. CDR3 nucleotide sequence: TGTGCCAGCAGCTTAGCGTCCACTAGTCTAGAGACCCAGTACTTC. Residues: CASSLASTSLETQYF.

This clonotype counts as medium-sized. The chain uses TRBV12-3 or TRBV12-4 and TRBJ2-2; no reliable D call. Trimming shortened V by 6 bases and J by 4 bases, and 12 bases separated the two germline ends. The CDR3 spans 14 residues. This CDR3 is CASRSRWGTGELFF. The CDR3 DNA sequence: TGTGCCAGCAGGTCGAGGTGGGGCACCGGGGAGCTGTTTTTT.

This clonotype was seen only a few times. This chain links TRBV11-1 with TRBJ2-5; D not certain. This CDR3 has 13 residues. The germline V gene encodes CDR1 SGHAT and CDR2 FQDESV (reference sequence). Trimming stripped 5 bases from V and 5 bases from J, with 12 bases between. The CDR3: CASSALFGETQYF. The CDR3 DNA follows: TGTGCCAGCAGCGCTCTCTTCGGGGAGACCCAGTACTTC.

This clonotype is termed medium-sized. The chain has TRBV5-1 and TRBJ2-3, with 9 bases aligning to TRBD1. Trimming at V came to 0 bases and at J to 3 bases, leaving 5 bases not matched to a gene. This CDR3 has 16 residues. The germline CDR1 and CDR2 sequences are SGHRS and YFSETQ. In nucleotides, the CDR3 is TGCGCCAGCAGCTTGGGGGACAGGGAGTCTACAGATACGCAGTATTTT. It specifies CASSLGDRESTDTQYF.

The V gene is TRBV12-3 or TRBV12-4, the J gene TRBJ2-2; D ambiguous. The CDR3 is made up of 12 amino acids. Trimming took off 3 bases at V and 6 bases at J, with 5 bases between the two ends. CDR3 in DNA: TGTGCCAGCAGTTTGTGGGCCGGGGAGCTGTTTTTT. Its translation is CASSLWAGELFF.

This clonotype rates as medium-sized. At one end the junction does not follow the germline gene, possibly because of a read error. The gene calls are TRBV9 and TRBJ1-4; no clear D. The CDR3 has 13 amino acids. The germline CDR1 and CDR2 sequences are SGDLS and YYNGEE. The DNA for the CDR3 is TGTGCCAGCAGCGTAGATCTGGGTGGGCCGCTAGATTTT. It translates to CASSVDLGGPLDF.

Of note for this clonotype: This may be a read error: a much more frequent sequence differs by one nucleotide. This chain links TRBV20-1 with TRBJ2-1; D perhaps matches TRBD2 (5 bases). The length of the CDR3 is 17 residues. V was trimmed by 0 bases and J by 2 bases, leaving 17 bases between them. Germline assignment: CDR1 DFQATT and CDR2 SNEGSKA (reference sequence). CDR3 nucleotide sequence: TGCAGTGCTAGAGATACAAGTGGTGTGGGAGCCTACAATGAGCAGTTCTTC. Its translation is CSARDTSGVGAYNEQFF.

Concerning this clonotype itself: A single base separates this from a much larger clone, so it may be a read error. V is TRBV11-2 and J is TRBJ2-3; D is possibly TRBD1 or TRBD2 (5 bases each). The CDR3 contains 16 residues. Germline V lookup: CDR1 SGHAT, CDR2 FQNNGV. The DNA of the CDR3 is TGTACCAGCAGCCAAGGGGCTAGCTTATCATCGGATACGCAGTATTTT. This gives the protein CTSSQGASLSSDTQYF.